These T cell receptor beta chains were read from a single sample in a study of T cell changes during pregnancy in multiple sclerosis. Generated by immunoSEQ multiplex PCR, the TCRdb table keeps only in-frame clones and is missing some. The data contain more than 45,000 clones, approximately 94% of them seen just once; the ten biggest clones take up around 0.6%. This specimen was CD4+ T cells from peripheral blood mononuclear cells, taken in the second trimester of pregnancy. The receptors were sampled from a female donor with multiple sclerosis, enrolled in a pregnancy study. The CDR3 runs from the conserved cysteine through the conserved F or W. The order of the fields is D gene, J gene, clone size, V gene, CDR3 protein, CDR3 DNA. D genes are given only for firm matches. Expanded clones are given a class, and other clones once, few, many or no size at all.

>TRBD1|TRBJ1-1|NA|TRBV6-1
CASSGQTGLTEAFF
TGTGCCAGCAGTGGGCAGACAGGGCTCACTGAAGCTTTCTTT
>NA|TRBJ2-7|once|TRBV7-8
CASSSRSSYEQYF
TGTGCCAGCAGCTCTAGATCCTCCTACGAGCAGTACTTC
>TRBD1|TRBJ2-3|NA|TRBV5-6
CASSLSPGGADTQYF
TGTGCCAGCAGCTTGAGTCCAGGGGGCGCAGATACGCAGTATTTT
>NA|TRBJ2-7|NA|TRBV19
CASSQGQTSYEQYF
TGTGCCAGTAGTCAGGGGCAGACCTCCTACGAGCAGTACTTC
>NA|TRBJ2-2|once|TRBV7-3
CASSSRTGTGELFF
TGTGCCAGCAGCTCGCGGACGGGGACCGGGGAGCTGTTTTTT
>NA|TRBJ1-4|NA|TRBV4-2
CASSQAGEGGEKLFF
TGTGCCAGCAGCCAAGCAGGGGAAGGAGGTGAAAAACTGTTTTTT
>TRBD1|TRBJ2-1|NA|TRBV13
CASSDRQGPYNEQFF
TGTGCCAGCAGCGACCGACAGGGACCCTACAATGAGCAGTTCTTC
>NA|TRBJ1-5|NA|TRBV7-9
CASGGNSNQPQHF
TGTGCCAGCGGCGGGAATAGCAATCAGCCCCAGCATTTT
>NA|TRBJ2-7|NA|TRBV7-2
CASSLTLGGYEQYF
TGTGCCAGCAGCCTCACCCTAGGGGGCTACGAGCAGTACTTC
>NA|TRBJ1-1|NA|TRBV4-1
CASSQATAPGEAFF
TGCGCCAGCAGCCAGGCGACAGCTCCAGGGGAAGCTTTCTTT
>TRBD2|TRBJ2-1|NA|TRBV7-6
CASSSLLAGGRIYEQFF
TGTGCCAGCAGCTCCCTTCTAGCGGGGGGGCGTATCTATGAGCAGTTCTTC
>NA|TRBJ2-7|NA|TRBV21-1
CASSQIIGTGNYEQYF
TGTGCCAGCAGTCAAATAATAGGGACAGGGAACTACGAGCAGTACTTC
>TRBD1|TRBJ1-3|NA|TRBV7-6
CASSLAQGAMGNTIYF
TGTGCCAGCAGCTTAGCACAGGGGGCAATGGGAAACACCATATATTTT
>NA|TRBJ1-1|NA|TRBV5-4
CASSAPSDTEAFF
TGTGCCAGCAGCGCCCCTTCGGACACTGAAGCTTTCTTT
>TRBD2|TRBJ2-1|few|TRBV7-2
CASSSGLAGGHSYNEQFF
TGTGCCAGCAGCTCGGGACTAGCGGGGGGGCATTCCTACAATGAGCAGTTCTTC
>NA|TRBJ2-2|NA|TRBV7-9
CASSLSGFTGELFF
TGTGCCAGCAGCTTATCGGGTTTCACCGGGGAGCTGTTTTTT
>NA|TRBJ2-1|few|TRBV10-3
CAIRGIDGVKREQFF
TGTGCCATCAGGGGGATCGACGGGGTTAAAAGAGAGCAGTTCTTC
>NA|TRBJ2-7|NA|TRBV14
CASSQGRQPIYEQYF
TGTGCCAGCAGCCAAGGAAGACAGCCCATCTACGAGCAGTACTTC
>NA|TRBJ1-2|NA|TRBV7-9
CASSLGQGGGSVYGYTF
TGTGCCAGCAGCTTAGGGCAGGGAGGTGGGAGCGTCTATGGCTACACCTTC
>TRBD1|TRBJ1-2|once|TRBV5-1
CASSFTGGEGYTF
TGCGCCAGCAGCTTTACAGGGGGTGAGGGCTACACCTTC
>NA|TRBJ1-2|NA|TRBV10-3
CAISESGTPSNYGYTF
TGTGCCATCAGTGAGTCGGGGACACCTTCTAACTATGGCTACACCTTC
>NA|TRBJ1-1|NA|TRBV6-4
CASSDSRADRTFF
TGTGCCAGCAGTGACTCGAGGGCAGATCGAACTTTCTTT
>TRBD1|TRBJ2-7|NA|TRBV5-1
CASSGTGTPYEQYF
TGCGCCAGCAGTGGGACAGGGACGCCCTACGAGCAGTACTTC
>TRBD1|TRBJ1-1|NA|TRBV5-4
CASSTTGVAFF
TGTGCCAGCAGCACGACAGGGGTGGCTTTCTTT
>TRBD2|TRBJ2-7|NA|TRBV18
CASSRGGGFYEQYF
TGTGCCAGCTCACGCGGGGGGGGGTTCTACGAGCAGTACTTC
>NA|TRBJ2-7|NA|TRBV6-5
CASSYAGLHLF
TGTGCCAGCAGTTACGCGGGACTGCATCTCTTC
>TRBD1|TRBJ1-1|NA|TRBV27
CASSLGQGSMEAFF
TGTGCCAGCAGTCTGGGACAGGGGAGTATGGAAGCTTTCTTT
>TRBD2|TRBJ2-3|NA|TRBV7-3
CASSYLAGGSTDTQYF
TGTGCCAGCAGCTACTTAGCGGGGGGTAGCACAGATACGCAGTATTTT
>NA|TRBJ1-1|few|TRBV5-4
CASSSPSGTEAFF
TGTGCCAGCAGCTCTCCTTCAGGCACTGAAGCTTTCTTT
>NA|TRBJ1-5|NA|TRBV19
CASTAPAGGYNQPQHF
TGTGCCAGTACCGCCCCTGCGGGGGGCTACAATCAGCCCCAGCATTTT
>TRBD1|TRBJ2-2|once|TRBV7-2
CASSTPRNRGVFF
TGTGCCAGCAGCACCCCGAGGAACAGGGGGGTGTTTTTT
>NA|TRBJ2-1|NA|TRBV7-6
CASSPGSLPSYNEQFF
TGTGCCAGCAGCCCAGGATCCCTTCCCTCCTACAATGAGCAGTTCTTC
>NA|TRBJ2-3|NA|TRBV4-3
CASSQGQFFATDTQYF
TGCGCCAGCAGCCAAGGACAGTTTTTTGCCACAGATACGCAGTATTTT
>NA|TRBJ2-7|NA|TRBV29-1
CSAGNSDEQYF
TGCAGCGCAGGGAATTCAGACGAGCAGTACTTC
>NA|TRBJ1-6|NA|TRBV9
CASSVGPLRGSPLHF
TGTGCCAGCAGCGTAGGACCGCTCCGGGGTTCACCCCTCCACTTT
>NA|TRBJ2-1|NA|TRBV18
CASSGLVLSDEQFF
TGTGCCAGCTCGGGACTCGTCCTTAGTGATGAGCAGTTCTTC
>NA|TRBJ2-2|NA|TRBV7-6
CASSLAPRRNTGELFF
TGTGCCAGCAGCTTAGCCCCACGGAGGAACACCGGGGAGCTGTTTTTT
>NA|TRBJ1-2|NA|TRBV29-1
CSIVRAGMDYGYTF
TGCAGCATTGTACGTGCGGGTATGGACTATGGCTACACCTTC
>NA|TRBJ1-6|once|TRBV7-8
CASSLFLEMASPLHF
TGTGCCAGCAGCTTATTCCTTGAAATGGCATCACCCCTCCACTTT
>NA|TRBJ2-7|NA|TRBV4-3
CASSQEGDRNYEQYF
TGCGCCAGCAGCCAAGAAGGCGACAGGAACTACGAGCAGTACTTC
>NA|TRBJ1-4|NA|TRBV19
CASSKKAAVNEKLFF
TGTGCCAGTAGCAAAAAGGCGGCGGTTAATGAAAAACTGTTTTTT
>TRBD1|TRBJ2-7|once|TRBV11-1
CASSRDRGLYEQYF
TGTGCCAGCAGCCGAGACAGGGGGCTGTACGAGCAGTACTTC
>NA|TRBJ2-3|NA|TRBV20-1
CSASITDTQYF
TGCAGTGCTTCCATCACAGATACGCAGTATTTT